These 14 T cell receptor beta chains were all obtained from the same sample, sequenced in a study of blood T cell repertoires in COVID-19. Method: immunoSEQ multiplex PCR; TCRdb's copy keeps in-frame clones and lacks some. This repertoire shows over 450,000 clones, 85% to 90% found once; its top ten account for 7.5% to 9.5%. What was sequenced was peripheral blood. The receptors derive from a woman aged 50 to 60 with COVID-19, enrolled during active disease.

This chain joins TRBV5-4 and TRBJ1-3, with D hard to call. The germline gives CDR1 SGHNT, CDR2 YYREEE (reference sequence). This CDR3 contains 13 residues. V gave up 4 bases and J gave up 4 bases, with 9 bases separating them. CDR3: CASSRAGGNTIYF. DNA for the CDR3: TGTGCCAGCAGCCGGGCGGGGGGAAACACCATATATTTT.

The chain has TRBV5-4 and TRBJ1-6; unclear D gene. The CDR3 runs 14 residues. V shed 7 bases and J shed 6 bases, with 14 bases lying between them. Germline CDR1 and CDR2: SGHNT and YYREEE (reference sequence). CDR3 region: CASGGRGLNSPLHF. CDR3 bases: TGTGCCAGCGGAGGCCGAGGACTTAATTCACCCCTCCACTTT. The full variable domain, with the rest looked up from reference TRBV5-4 and TRBJ1-6, is ETGVTQSPTHLIKTRGQQVTLRCSSQSGHNTVSWYQQALGQGPQFIFQYYREEENGRGNFPPRFSGLQFPNYSSELNVNALELDDSALYLCASGGRGLNSPLHFGNGTRLTVT.

This chain links TRBV28 with TRBJ2-1; D possibly corresponds to TRBD2 (7 bases). V dropped 7 bases and J dropped 2 bases, with 15 bases sitting between them. CDR3 length equals 15 residues. Per the germline V gene, CDR1 is MDHEN and CDR2 is SYDVKM. Written as DNA, the CDR3 is TGTGCCAGCACGAGGGGGGGAGGCACCTACAATGAGCAGTTCTTC. Translated: CASTRGGGTYNEQFF.

The gene calls are TRBV6-1 and TRBJ2-1; TRBD2 matches at 11 bases. The CDR3 loop spans 15 amino acids. Per germline, CDR1 MNHNS and CDR2 SASEGT. The V segment lost 0 bases and the J segment 12 bases; nucleotides outside the gene matches: 7. Written as DNA, the CDR3 is TGTGCCAGCAGTGAAGCAGGGACTAGCGGCTTTGGGCAGTTCTTC. Translated: CASSEAGTSGFGQFF.

This chain links TRBV7-2 with TRBJ2-2; D uncertain. Germline CDR1 and CDR2: SGHTA and FQGNSA. CDR3 length equals 14 residues. Trimming took off 0 bases at V and 4 bases at J, with 6 bases between the two ends. The CDR3 spells CASSLATITGELFF. CDR3 DNA sequence: TGTGCCAGCAGCTTAGCCACTATCACCGGGGAGCTGTTTTTT.

J is TRBJ1-4 and V is TRBV5-1, with 7 bases matching TRBD1. Germline CDR1 and CDR2: SGHRS and YFSETQ. There are 15 residues in the CDR3. With 4 bases clipped from V and 5 bases from J, the junction kept 8 bases outside the gene matches. The CDR3 reads CASSTRTGSNEKLFF. The CDR3 DNA reads TGCGCCAGCAGCACTCGGACAGGTTCGAATGAAAAACTGTTTTTT.

This sequence joins TRBV2 and TRBJ2-5; D is perhaps TRBD2 (6 bases). Germline CDR1 SNHLY, CDR2 FYNNEI. There are 14 residues in the CDR3. Between the trimmed V and J ends, which lost 4 bases and 5 bases, there was a span of 14 bases. DNA for the CDR3: TGTGCCAGCAGTGTGGACCGGGGGAGGGAGACCCAGTACTTC. It translates to CASSVDRGRETQYF.

The rearrangement joins TRBV11-2 to TRBJ1-1; D might be TRBD1 (6 bases). The length of the CDR3 is 14 residues. Trimming shortened V by 5 bases and J by 7 bases, and 17 bases separated the two germline ends. Germline CDR1 is SGHAT and CDR2 is FQNNGV. CDR3: CASSPTRGGGEAFF. The CDR3 DNA follows: TGTGCCAGCAGCCCCACCAGGGGCGGTGGTGAAGCTTTCTTT.

The J gene is TRBJ2-7, the V gene TRBV29-1; D may be TRBD1 (6 bases). Deletions cut 7 bases from V and 4 bases from J, with 20 bases between. CDR1 is SQVTM and CDR2 is ANQGSEA in the germline V gene. The CDR3 length is 14 residues. This CDR3 reads CSARGARGGYEQYF. The CDR3 DNA reads TGCAGCGCCCGTGGGGCCAGGGGCGGATACGAGCAGTACTTC.

This chain joins TRBV24-1 and TRBJ2-5, with 8 bases lining up with TRBD1. From germline, CDR1 is KGHDR and CDR2 SFDVKD. The CDR3 contains 16 residues. The junction had 7 bases not matched to a gene; V was cut back by 5 bases and J by 0 bases. DNA for the CDR3: TGTGCCACCAGTGCCCCGACGACAGGGGACCAAGAGACCCAGTACTTC. As protein: CATSAPTTGDQETQYF.

The chain has TRBV6-2 or TRBV6-3 and TRBJ2-7; 8 nucleotides agree with TRBD2. The CDR3 contains 13 residues. With 6 bases clipped from V and 5 bases from J, the junction kept 6 bases outside the gene matches. Germline CDR1 and CDR2: MNHEY and SVGEGT. The CDR3 DNA follows: TGTGCCAGCAGCGACCCGGGACTAGACGAGCAGTACTTC. It codes for CASSDPGLDEQYF.

The rearrangement links TRBV4-2 to TRBJ2-2; a possible D gene is TRBD1 (5 bases). CDR3 length: 15 amino acids. Germline CDR1 LGHNA, CDR2 YNFKEQ. Between the trimmed V and J ends, which lost 3 bases and 6 bases, there was a span of 14 bases. The CDR3 is CASSQTASGSGELFF. CDR3 coding DNA: TGTGCCAGCAGCCAGACTGCCTCAGGGTCCGGGGAGCTGTTTTTT.

The CDR3 region is CASSPTGDGYGYTF. The CDR3 region has the DNA TGCGCCAGCAGCCCGACAGGGGATGGGTATGGCTACACCTTC. V usage is TRBV5-1 and J usage is TRBJ1-2; 8 bases are a match to TRBD1. The CDR3 covers 14 residues. V was clipped by 4 bases and J by 5 bases; unmatched bases: 7. From germline, CDR1 is SGHRS and CDR2 YFSETQ. Full variable domain (rest looked up from reference TRBV5-1 and TRBJ1-2): KAGVTQTPRYLIKTRGQQVTLSCSPISGHRSVSWYQQTPGQGLQFLFEYFSETQRNKGNFPGRFSGRQFSNSRSEMNVSTLELGDSALYLCASSPTGDGYGYTFGSGTRLTVV.

The J gene is TRBJ2-1, the V gene TRBV29-1; D unresolved. Germline V gene sequence: CDR1 SQVTM, CDR2 ANQGSEA. The CDR3 is made up of 11 amino acids. Trimming took 5 bases from V and 4 from J, leaving 6 bases between them. In DNA, the CDR3 is TGCAGCGTTTCAGATTACAATGAGCAGTTCTTC. It encodes CSVSDYNEQFF.